This T cell receptor beta chain emerged from a study of beta chain features in type 1 diabetes. Notes on the study in general: Within each of all four CD4+ subsets, Type 1 diabetes patients had TCRB CDR3s that were moderately but significantly shorter.

This clone was found a few times. Its antigen is currently unknown. What was sequenced were expressed TCRB transcripts, since all of the isolated RNA had been reverse transcribed. Assay used: immunoSEQ multiplex PCR; TCRdb lists only in-frame clones, some missing. The data hold more than 95,000 clones, with 15% to 20% observed a single time. CDR1 is MGHRA, CDR2 YSYEKL, per germline. This CDR3 is built from 13 residues. V gave up 4 bases and J gave up 8 bases, with 9 bases separating them. The sample taken for sequencing was central memory CD4+ T cells from blood. The origin of this receptor is a man aged 18 to 30 with type 1 diabetes. The chain employs TRBV4-1 and TRBJ1-6; D is unclear. CDR3 nucleotides: TGCGCCAGCAGCCGCACGAGAGATTCACCCCTCCACTTT. This encodes CASSRTRDSPLHF.